These T cell receptor beta chains were read from a single sample in a study of cytomegalovirus exposure and HLA in healthy donors. Sequencing was performed with immunoSEQ multiplex PCR; in TCRdb, only in-frame clones are kept and a portion is missing. Of fewer than 150,000 clones detected, roughly 80% appear once; the ten largest clones hold 4.9%. The specimen sequenced was PBMCs. The origin of the receptors is a woman aged 45-60 years in good health and CMV-seronegative. The CDR3 runs from the conserved cysteine through the conserved F or W. D genes are given only for firm matches. The size field is filled for only some rows; it gives once, few, many or a size class.

D gene,clone size,J gene,V gene,CDR3 DNA,CDR3 protein
TRBD1,few,TRBJ1-2,TRBV2,TGTGCCAGCATGGGGACAGGGGATGGCTACACCTTC,CASMGTGDGYTF
TRBD1,.,TRBJ1-4,TRBV11-2,TGTGCCAGCAGCACCGACAGGGATTCGGAAAAACTGTTTTTT,CASSTDRDSEKLFF
.,.,TRBJ2-3,TRBV5-6,TGTGCCAGCAGCTTGAGGCGGGGAGCCACAGATACGCAGTATTTT,CASSLRRGATDTQYF
TRBD2,.,TRBJ2-7,TRBV7-9,TGTGCCAGCAGCTCTCTCCAGCGGGGGGCCTACGAGCAGTACTTC,CASSSLQRGAYEQYF
TRBD1,.,TRBJ1-6,TRBV19,TGTGCCAGTAGTAGGACAGGGGTGAATTCACCCCTCCACTTT,CASSRTGVNSPLHF
TRBD1,once,TRBJ1-1,TRBV19,TGTGCCAGTAGTATCGACAGGGTGGGCACTGAAGCTTTCTTT,CASSIDRVGTEAFF
.,.,TRBJ2-5,TRBV30,TGTGCCTGGAGGGGGGGTAGGGGCGGACAAGAGACCCAGTACTTC,CAWRGGRGGQETQYF
TRBD2,.,TRBJ2-2,TRBV28,TGTGCCAGCAGGCCGGGACTAGTATCCGGGGAGCTGTTTTTT,CASRPGLVSGELFF
.,.,TRBJ2-7,TRBV29-1,TGCAGCGTAAGAAGCGACGAGCAGTACTTC,CSVRSDEQYF
.,.,TRBJ1-2,TRBV5-4,TGTGCCAGCAGCTTGGCGGGTCGGGGCTACACCTTC,CASSLAGRGYTF
.,.,TRBJ2-7,TRBV4-3,TGCGCCAGCAGCCAAGAGGGTAGGCGGTGTTGTACCCACGAGCAGTACTTC,CASSQEGRRCCTHEQYF
.,once,TRBJ1-2,TRBV7-2,TGTGCCAGCAGCAGGAACAGGGCCGACTATGGCTACACCTTC,CASSRNRADYGYTF
.,.,TRBJ2-3,TRBV14,TGTGCCAGCAGCTTACGAATCTATAACCGGGACAAGGGCACAGATACGCAGTATTTT,CASSLRIYNRDKGTDTQYF
.,few,TRBJ1-1,TRBV28,TGTGCCAGCAGCCGCCATAGTACTTCCGGGACTAAAGCTTTCTTT,CASSRHSTSGTKAFF
.,.,TRBJ1-4,TRBV15,TGTGCCACCAGCAGAGAACGAGTGGATGAAAAACTGTTTTTT,CATSRERVDEKLFF
.,once,TRBJ1-2,TRBV20-1,TGCAGTGCCCCGGGGGGACACGGCTACACCTTC,CSAPGGHGYTF
.,.,TRBJ1-1,TRBV7-6,TGTGCCAGCAGCTATATTGAGGTGAACACTGAAGCTTTCTTT,CASSYIEVNTEAFF
TRBD2,.,TRBJ2-5,TRBV7-8,TGTGCCAGCAGCCCCCCAAGACTAGCGGGGCGCCAAGAGACCCAGTACTTC,CASSPPRLAGRQETQYF
TRBD2,.,TRBJ2-2,TRBV6-4,TGTGCCAGCAGTGACTTGGCTAGCGGGGGCACCGGGGAGCTGTTTTTT,CASSDLASGGTGELFF
.,once,TRBJ1-1,TRBV27,TGTGCCAGCTTCACCGGGGGATGGACTGAAGCTTTCTTT,CASFTGGWTEAFF
.,.,TRBJ2-2,TRBV19,TGTGCCAGTAGTATAGGGAGGGGCATGATTAACACCGGGGAGCTGTTTTTT,CASSIGRGMINTGELFF
.,.,TRBJ1-3,TRBV7-2,TGTGCCAGCAGCTTAGTGTCGGGCTCTGGAAACACCATATATTTT,CASSLVSGSGNTIYF
TRBD1,.,TRBJ2-2,TRBV30,TGTGCCTGGAAAAAACCCGGCAGGGGGCTTGGCGGGGAGCTGTTTTTT,CAWKKPGRGLGGELFF
TRBD2,.,TRBJ2-3,TRBV5-1,TGCGCCAGCAGCTTGGGTAGCGGGGGACACACAGATACGCAGTATTTT,CASSLGSGGHTDTQYF
.,.,TRBJ2-1,TRBV2,TGTGCCAGCAGTGATCCAACTAAGAGCTCCTACAATGAGCAGTTCTTC,CASSDPTKSSYNEQFF
TRBD1,.,TRBJ1-4,TRBV2,TGTGCCAGCAGTGGGGGGACAGGGAGAGAAAAACTGTTTTTT,CASSGGTGREKLFF
TRBD1,.,TRBJ1-1,TRBV13,TGTGCCAGCAGCATTATGTGGGACAGGGTGAACACTGAAGCTTTCTTT,CASSIMWDRVNTEAFF
.,medium-sized,TRBJ1-6,TRBV10-1,TGCGCCAGCAGAGCTAGAGAAAATTCACCCCTCCACTTT,CASRARENSPLHF
TRBD2,.,TRBJ2-7,TRBV10-3,TGTGCCATCAGTGACCCCGGACTAGCGGGGGCTAACTACGAGCAGTACTTC,CAISDPGLAGANYEQYF
TRBD2,.,TRBJ2-3,TRBV7-2,TGTGCCAGCAGCCCAGGAGCGGGGAGCACAGATACGCAGTATTTT,CASSPGAGSTDTQYF